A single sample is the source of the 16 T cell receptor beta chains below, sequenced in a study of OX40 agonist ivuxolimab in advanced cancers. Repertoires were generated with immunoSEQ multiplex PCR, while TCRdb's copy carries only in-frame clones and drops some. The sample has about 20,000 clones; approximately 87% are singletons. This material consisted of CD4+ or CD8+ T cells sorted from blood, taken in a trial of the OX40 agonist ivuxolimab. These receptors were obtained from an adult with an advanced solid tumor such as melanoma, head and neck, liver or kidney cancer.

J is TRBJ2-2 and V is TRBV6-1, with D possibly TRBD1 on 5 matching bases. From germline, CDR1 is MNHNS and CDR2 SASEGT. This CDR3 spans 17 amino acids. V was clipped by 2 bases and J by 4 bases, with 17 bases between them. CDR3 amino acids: CASSETLTVRITGELFF. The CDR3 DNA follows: TGTGCCAGCAGTGAAACGTTGACAGTCCGAATCACCGGGGAGCTGTTTTTT.

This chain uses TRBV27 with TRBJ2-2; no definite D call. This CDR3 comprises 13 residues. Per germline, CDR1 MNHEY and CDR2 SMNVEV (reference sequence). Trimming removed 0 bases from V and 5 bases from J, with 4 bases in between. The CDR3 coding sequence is TGTGCCAGCAGTTTATCAGGGACCGGGGAGCTGTTTTTT. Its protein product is CASSLSGTGELFF.

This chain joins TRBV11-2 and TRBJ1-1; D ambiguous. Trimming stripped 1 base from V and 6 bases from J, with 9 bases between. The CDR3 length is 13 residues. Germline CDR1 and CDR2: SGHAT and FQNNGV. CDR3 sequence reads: CASSLGALAEAFF. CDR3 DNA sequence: TGTGCCAGCAGCTTAGGGGCCTTGGCTGAAGCTTTCTTT.

The CDR3 is CASSLGGGWNEQFF. The CDR3, as DNA: TGCGCCAGCAGCCTGGGAGGTGGGTGGAATGAGCAGTTCTTC. This rearrangement joins TRBV4-1 to TRBJ2-1; D perhaps matches TRBD2 (6 bases). V was shortened by 4 bases and J by 7 bases, with 14 bases between the two germline ends. Germline values: CDR1 MGHRA, CDR2 YSYEKL. This CDR3 is built from 14 residues.

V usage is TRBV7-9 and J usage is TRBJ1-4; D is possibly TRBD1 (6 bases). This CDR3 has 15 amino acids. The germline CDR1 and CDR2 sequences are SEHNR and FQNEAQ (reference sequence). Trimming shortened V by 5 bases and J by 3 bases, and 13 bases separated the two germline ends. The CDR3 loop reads CASSDGGASNEKLFF. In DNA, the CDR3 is TGTGCCAGCAGCGACGGGGGGGCCTCTAATGAAAAACTGTTTTTT.

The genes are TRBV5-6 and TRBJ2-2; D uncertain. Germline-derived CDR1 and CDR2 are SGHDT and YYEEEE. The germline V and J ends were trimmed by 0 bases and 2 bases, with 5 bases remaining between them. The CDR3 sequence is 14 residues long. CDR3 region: CASSLASNTGELFF. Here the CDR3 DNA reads TGTGCCAGCAGCTTGGCCAGTAACACCGGGGAGCTGTTTTTT.

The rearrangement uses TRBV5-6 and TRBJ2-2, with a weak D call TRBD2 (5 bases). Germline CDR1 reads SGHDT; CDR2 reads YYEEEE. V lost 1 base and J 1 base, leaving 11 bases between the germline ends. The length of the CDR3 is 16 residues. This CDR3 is CASSLPLLGNTGELFF. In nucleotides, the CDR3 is TGTGCCAGCAGCTTGCCCCTACTAGGGAACACCGGGGAGCTGTTTTTT.

In DNA, the CDR3 is TGTGCCAGCAGTTTTTGGCGGGACCACCAAGAGACCCAGTACTTC. Translating it yields CASSFWRDHQETQYF. The rearrangement uses TRBV27 and TRBJ2-5; D possibly corresponds to TRBD2 (6 bases). Germline CDR1 reads MNHEY; CDR2 reads SMNVEV (reference sequence). The CDR3 spans 15 residues. With 3 bases removed from V and 0 bases from J, the gap between germline ends came to 11 bases.

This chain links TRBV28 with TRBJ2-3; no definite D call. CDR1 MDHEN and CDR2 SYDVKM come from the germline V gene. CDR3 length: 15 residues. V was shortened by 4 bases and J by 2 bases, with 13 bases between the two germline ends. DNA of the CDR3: TGTGCCAGCAGTTCCGGTTTTAGGGTCACAGATACGCAGTATTTT. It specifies CASSSGFRVTDTQYF. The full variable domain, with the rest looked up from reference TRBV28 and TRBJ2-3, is DVKVTQSSRYLVKRTGEKVFLECVQDMDHENMFWYRQDPGLGLRLIYFSYDVKMKEKGDIPEGYSVSREKKERFSLILESASTNQTSMYLCASSSGFRVTDTQYFGPGTRLTVL.

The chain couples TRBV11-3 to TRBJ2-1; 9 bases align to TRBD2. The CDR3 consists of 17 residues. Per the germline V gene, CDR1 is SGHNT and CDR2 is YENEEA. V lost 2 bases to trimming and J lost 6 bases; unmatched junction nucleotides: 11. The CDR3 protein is CASSLFPGTSQTNEQFF. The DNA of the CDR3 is TGTGCCAGCAGCTTATTCCCTGGGACTAGCCAAACCAATGAGCAGTTCTTC.

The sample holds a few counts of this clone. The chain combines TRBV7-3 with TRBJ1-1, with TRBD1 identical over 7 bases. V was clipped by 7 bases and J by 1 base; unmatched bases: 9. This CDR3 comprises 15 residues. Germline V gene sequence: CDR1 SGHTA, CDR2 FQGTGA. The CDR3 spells CASTHQGVGNTEAFF. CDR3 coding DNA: TGTGCCAGCACTCACCAGGGGGTGGGGAACACTGAAGCTTTCTTT.

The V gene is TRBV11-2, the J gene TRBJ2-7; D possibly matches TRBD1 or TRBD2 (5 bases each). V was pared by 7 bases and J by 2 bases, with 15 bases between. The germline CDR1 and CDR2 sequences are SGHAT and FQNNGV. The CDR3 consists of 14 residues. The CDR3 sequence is CASIPGRSPYEQYF. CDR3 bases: TGTGCCAGCATCCCGGGACGGAGCCCCTACGAGCAGTACTTC. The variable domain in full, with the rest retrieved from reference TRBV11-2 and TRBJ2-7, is EAGVAQSPRYKIIEKRQSVAFWCNPISGHATLYWYQQILGQGPKLLIQFQNNGVVDDSQLPKDRFSAERLKGVDSTLKIQPAKLEDSAVYLCASIPGRSPYEQYFGPGTRLTVT.

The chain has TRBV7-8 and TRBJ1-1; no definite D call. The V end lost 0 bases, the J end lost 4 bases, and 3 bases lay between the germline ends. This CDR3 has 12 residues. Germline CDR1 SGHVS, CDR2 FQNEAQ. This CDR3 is CASSLAFTEAFF. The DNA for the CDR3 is TGTGCCAGCAGCTTAGCGTTCACTGAAGCTTTCTTT.

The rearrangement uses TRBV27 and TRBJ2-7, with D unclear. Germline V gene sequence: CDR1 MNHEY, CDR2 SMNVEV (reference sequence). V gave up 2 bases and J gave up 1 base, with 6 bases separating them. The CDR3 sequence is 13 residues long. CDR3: CASSLTDSYEQYF. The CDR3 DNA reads TGTGCCAGCAGTTTAACAGATTCCTACGAGCAGTACTTC.

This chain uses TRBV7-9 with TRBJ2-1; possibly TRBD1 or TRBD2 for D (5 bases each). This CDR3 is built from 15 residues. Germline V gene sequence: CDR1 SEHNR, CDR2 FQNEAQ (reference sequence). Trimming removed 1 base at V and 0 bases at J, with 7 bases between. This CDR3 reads CASSLEGSSYNEQFF. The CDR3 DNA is TGTGCCAGCAGCTTAGAGGGGAGCTCCTACAATGAGCAGTTCTTC.

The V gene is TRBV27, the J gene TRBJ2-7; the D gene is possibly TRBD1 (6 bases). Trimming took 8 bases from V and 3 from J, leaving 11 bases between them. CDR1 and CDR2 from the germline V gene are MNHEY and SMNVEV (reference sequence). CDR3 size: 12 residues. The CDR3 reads CASADRNYEQYF. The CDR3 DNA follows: TGTGCCAGCGCGGACAGAAACTACGAGCAGTACTTC.